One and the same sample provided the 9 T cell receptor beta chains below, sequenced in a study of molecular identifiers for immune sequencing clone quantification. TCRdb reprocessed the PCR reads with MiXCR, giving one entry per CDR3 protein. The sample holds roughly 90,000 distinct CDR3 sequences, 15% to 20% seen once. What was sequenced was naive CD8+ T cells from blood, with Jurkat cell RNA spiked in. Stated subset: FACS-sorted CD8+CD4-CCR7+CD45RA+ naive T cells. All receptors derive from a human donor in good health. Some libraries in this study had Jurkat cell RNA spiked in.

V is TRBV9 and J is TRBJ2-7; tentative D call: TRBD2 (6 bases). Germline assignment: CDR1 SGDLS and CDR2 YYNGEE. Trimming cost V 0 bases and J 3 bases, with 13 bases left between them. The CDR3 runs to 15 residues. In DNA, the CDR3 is TGTGCCAGCAGCGTAGGGAGGGGCTCCTTCTACGAGCAGTACTTC. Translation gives CASSVGRGSFYEQYF.

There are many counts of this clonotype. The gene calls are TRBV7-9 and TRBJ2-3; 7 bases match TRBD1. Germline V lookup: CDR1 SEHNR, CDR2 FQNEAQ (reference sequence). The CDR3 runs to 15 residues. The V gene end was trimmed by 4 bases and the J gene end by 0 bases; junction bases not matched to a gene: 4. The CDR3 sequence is CASSSKTGSTDTQYF. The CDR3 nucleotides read TGTGCCAGCAGCTCTAAGACAGGGAGCACAGATACGCAGTATTTT.

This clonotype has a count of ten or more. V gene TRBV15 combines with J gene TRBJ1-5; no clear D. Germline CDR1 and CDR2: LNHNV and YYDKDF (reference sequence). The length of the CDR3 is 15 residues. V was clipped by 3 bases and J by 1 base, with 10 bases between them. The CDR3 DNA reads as TGTGCCACCAGCAGTGAAGTTTCGAGCAATCAGCCCCAGCATTTT. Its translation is CATSSEVSSNQPQHF.

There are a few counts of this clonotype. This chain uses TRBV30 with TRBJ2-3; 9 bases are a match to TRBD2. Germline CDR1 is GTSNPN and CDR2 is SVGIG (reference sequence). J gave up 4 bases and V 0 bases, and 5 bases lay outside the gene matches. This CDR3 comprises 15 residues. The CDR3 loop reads CAWSVQGLAADTQYF. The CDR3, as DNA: TGTGCCTGGAGTGTACAGGGACTAGCTGCAGATACGCAGTATTTT.

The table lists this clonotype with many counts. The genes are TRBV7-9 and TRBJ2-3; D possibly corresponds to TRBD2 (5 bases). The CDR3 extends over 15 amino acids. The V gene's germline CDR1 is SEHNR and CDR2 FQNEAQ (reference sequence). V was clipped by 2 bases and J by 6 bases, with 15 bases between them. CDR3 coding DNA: TGTGCCAGCAGCTTAAGCCAGACCTTAGCGGATACGCAGTATTTT. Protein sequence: CASSLSQTLADTQYF.

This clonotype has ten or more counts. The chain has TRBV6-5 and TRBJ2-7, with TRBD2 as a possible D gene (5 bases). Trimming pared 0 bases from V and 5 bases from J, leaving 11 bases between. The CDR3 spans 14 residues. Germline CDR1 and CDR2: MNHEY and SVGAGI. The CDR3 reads CASSYSGDGNEQYF. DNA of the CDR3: TGTGCCAGCAGTTACTCGGGAGACGGGAACGAGCAGTACTTC.

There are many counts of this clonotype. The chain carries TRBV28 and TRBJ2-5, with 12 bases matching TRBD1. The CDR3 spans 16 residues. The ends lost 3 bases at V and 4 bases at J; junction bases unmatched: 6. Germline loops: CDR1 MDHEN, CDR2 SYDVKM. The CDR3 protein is CASSFQGTGGLETQYF. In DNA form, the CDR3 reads TGTGCCAGCAGTTTCCAGGGGACAGGGGGCCTAGAGACCCAGTACTTC. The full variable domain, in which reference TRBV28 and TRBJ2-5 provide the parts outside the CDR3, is DVKVTQSSRYLVKRTGEKVFLECVQDMDHENMFWYRQDPGLGLRLIYFSYDVKMKEKGDIPEGYSVSREKKERFSLILESASTNQTSMYLCASSFQGTGGLETQYFGPGTRLLVL.

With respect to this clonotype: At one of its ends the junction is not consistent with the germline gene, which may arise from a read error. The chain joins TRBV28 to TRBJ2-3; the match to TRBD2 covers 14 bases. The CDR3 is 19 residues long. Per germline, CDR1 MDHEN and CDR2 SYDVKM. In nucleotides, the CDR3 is TGTGCCAGCAGTTCGCTGCGAATTGGGACTAGCGGGAGCACAGATACGCGGTATTTT. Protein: CASSSLRIGTSGSTDTRYF.

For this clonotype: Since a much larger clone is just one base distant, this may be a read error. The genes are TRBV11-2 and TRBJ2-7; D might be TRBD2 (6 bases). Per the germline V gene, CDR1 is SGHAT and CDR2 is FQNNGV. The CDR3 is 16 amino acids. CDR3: CVSSLVPLTSPGEQYF. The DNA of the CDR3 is TGTGTCAGCAGCTTAGTCCCCCTCACTAGCCCTGGCGAGCAGTACTTC.